A single sample gave rise to the 12 T cell receptor beta chains below, sequenced in a study of cytomegalovirus exposure and HLA in healthy donors. With 60 Vbeta and 13 Jbeta primers, the PCR was carried out. The method was immunoSEQ multiplex PCR; TCRdb's version includes in-frame clones alone and lacks a portion of them. Here the sample spans more than 150,000 clones, more than 75% being singletons. The sequenced sample consisted of PBMCs. Receptors were obtained from a woman younger than 30 in good health and CMV-seronegative.

The rearrangement links TRBV6-1 to TRBJ2-1; TRBD2 aligns across 8 bases. The junction had 6 bases not matched to a gene; V was cut back by 0 bases and J by 8 bases. The germline V gene has CDR1 MNHNS and CDR2 SASEGT. This CDR3 is built from 15 residues. The CDR3 sequence is CASSEATAGVDEQFF. CDR3 DNA sequence: TGTGCCAGCAGTGAAGCAACAGCGGGAGTCGATGAGCAGTTCTTC.

V usage is TRBV7-9 and J usage is TRBJ2-3; 12 bases line up with TRBD2. There are 18 residues in the CDR3. The germline CDR1 and CDR2 sequences are SEHNR and FQNEAQ (reference sequence). Losses at the gene ends were 5 bases for V and 2 bases for J; bases not matched to a gene: 11. The CDR3 DNA reads TGTGCCAGCAGCGCTCTAGCGGGAGGGTCCTCTAACACAGATACGCAGTATTTT. Translated, it gives CASSALAGGSSNTDTQYF. Variable domain in full (rest from reference TRBV7-9 and TRBJ2-3): DTGVSQNPRHKITKRGQNVTFRCDPISEHNRLYWYRQTLGQGPEFLTYFQNEAQLEKSRLLSDRFSAERPKGSFSTLEIQRTEQGDSAMYLCASSALAGGSSNTDTQYFGPGTRLTVL.

This rearrangement joins TRBV5-6 to TRBJ2-4, with TRBD1 matching 7 bases. J was trimmed by 8 bases and V by 4 bases; bases with no gene match: 6. Looked up from germline, CDR1 is SGHDT and CDR2 is YYEEEE. The CDR3 is 13 amino acids. The CDR3 spells CASSQAGTDIQYF. Here the CDR3 DNA reads TGTGCCAGCAGCCAAGCCGGGACAGACATTCAGTACTTC.

This chain links TRBV6-1 with TRBJ1-6, with 7 bases aligning to TRBD1. J lost 5 bases, V lost 6 bases, and 4 bases had no gene match. Germline V gives CDR1 MNHNS, CDR2 SASEGT. The CDR3 totals 14 residues. The CDR3 region is CASSFDRDNSPLHF. CDR3 DNA sequence: TGTGCCAGCAGCTTTGACAGGGATAATTCACCCCTCCACTTT.

The genes are TRBV5-8 and TRBJ2-1; tentatively, D is TRBD1 (6 bases). Germline CDR1 reads SGHTS; CDR2 reads YDEGEE. The CDR3 loop spans 15 amino acids. V lost 5 bases, J lost 0 bases, and 12 bases lay in between. The CDR3 is CASRATGSSYNEQFF. In nucleotides, the CDR3 is TGTGCCAGCAGGGCGACAGGCAGCTCCTACAATGAGCAGTTCTTC.

The J gene is TRBJ2-2, the V gene TRBV6-6; the match to TRBD1 covers 8 bases. In germline, CDR1 is MNHNY, CDR2 SVGAGI (reference sequence). The V gene end was trimmed by 6 bases and the J gene end by 1 base; junction bases not matched to a gene: 1. This CDR3 is built from 14 residues. The CDR3 coding sequence is TGTGCCAGCAGGGACAGGGTGAACACCGGGGAGCTGTTTTTT. Residues: CASRDRVNTGELFF.

The chain couples TRBV14 to TRBJ2-7; 16 nucleotides line up with TRBD2. CDR1 and CDR2 (germline): SGHDN, FVKESK. The junction had 6 bases not matched to a gene; V was cut back by 3 bases and J by 4 bases. This CDR3 is 17 amino acids long. The CDR3 reads CASSHGGLAGGLYEQYF. The CDR3, as DNA: TGTGCCAGCAGCCATGGGGGACTAGCGGGAGGGCTATACGAGCAGTACTTC. Full variable domain (outside the CDR3, taken from reference TRBV14 and TRBJ2-7): EAGVTQFPSHSVIEKGQTVTLRCDPISGHDNLYWYRRVMGKEIKFLLHFVKESKQDESGMPNNRFLAERTGGTYSTLKVQPAELEDSGVYFCASSHGGLAGGLYEQYFGPGTRLTVT.

The chain recombines TRBV9 with TRBJ2-7; 13 nucleotides align to TRBD2. Germline V gene lookup returns CDR1 SGDLS and CDR2 YYNGEE. This CDR3 is 14 amino acids long. After removal of 4 bases from V and 4 bases from J, the junction contained 2 bases not matched to a gene. CDR3 protein: CASSLGLAGYEQYF. DNA for the CDR3: TGTGCCAGCAGCTTGGGACTAGCGGGGTACGAGCAGTACTTC.

The sample holds a few counts of this clone. V is TRBV7-8 and J is TRBJ2-1, with 9 bases fitting TRBD1. Germline V gene data show CDR1 as SGHVS and CDR2 as FQNEAQ. Germline trimming cut 2 bases from V and 6 bases from J; bases unmatched to any gene: 11. This CDR3 has 17 amino acids. This chain's CDR3 is CASSLHLPGQGGNEQFF. In DNA, the CDR3 is TGTGCCAGCAGCTTACACCTGCCGGGACAGGGAGGCAATGAGCAGTTCTTC.

This clone has only a few counts. The rearrangement uses TRBV5-6 and TRBJ1-4; 10 positions match TRBD1. Germline loops: CDR1 SGHDT, CDR2 YYEEEE. J gave up 13 bases and V 1 base, and 4 bases lay outside the gene matches. This CDR3 contains 13 residues. CDR3 amino acids: CASSLWDRGGLFF. CDR3 nucleotides: TGTGCCAGCAGCTTGTGGGACAGGGGAGGACTGTTTTTT. The full variable domain, rest sourced from reference TRBV5-6 and TRBJ1-4, is DAGVTQSPTHLIKTRGQQVTLRCSPKSGHDTVSWYQQALGQGPQFIFQYYEEEERQRGNFPDRFSGHQFPNYSSELNVNALLLGDSALYLCASSLWDRGGLFFGSGTQLSVL.

The chain joins TRBV6-1 to TRBJ2-3, with 10 positions matching TRBD2. Germline V gene sequence: CDR1 MNHNS, CDR2 SASEGT. The V gene end was trimmed by 1 base and the J gene end by 4 bases; junction bases not matched to a gene: 5. The CDR3 covers 16 residues. The CDR3 DNA is TGTGCCAGCAGTGAAGGGAGCGGGGGGGGCGCAGATACGCAGTATTTT. Amino acid sequence: CASSEGSGGGADTQYF.

The V and J genes are TRBV5-1 and TRBJ1-2; D unresolved. This CDR3 contains 12 residues. The germline CDR1 and CDR2 sequences are SGHRS and YFSETQ. Between the trimmed V and J ends, which lost 4 bases and 14 bases, there was a span of 18 bases. CDR3 sequence (DNA): TGCGCCAGCAGCGCGGATGTCGGCCGCCAGACCTTC. Protein sequence: CASSADVGRQTF.